The 23 T cell receptor beta chains presented below share a single source sample, sequenced in a study of blood T cell repertoires in COVID-19. Libraries were prepared by immunoSEQ multiplex PCR; TCRdb keeps only in-frame clonotypes and omits some of them. Of under 30,000 clones listed, roughly 94% are singletons. Sequenced material: peripheral blood. These receptors all stem from a human donor with active COVID-19. The donor label of this sample is uncertain.

The chain is built from TRBV7-6 and TRBJ2-7, with 13 bases matching TRBD2. The CDR3 extends over 16 amino acids. V was clipped by 4 bases and J by 1 base; unmatched bases: 4. CDR1 and CDR2 (germline): SGHVS, FNYEAQ. CDR3 DNA sequence: TGTGCCAGCAGCTCCTGGACTAGCGGGAGATCCTACGAGCAGTACTTC. Amino acids: CASSSWTSGRSYEQYF.

The gene calls are TRBV5-6 and TRBJ2-5; D remains unclear. The CDR3 length is 12 residues. Germline lookup yields CDR1 SGHDT and CDR2 YYEEEE. The V end lost 4 bases, the J end lost 4 bases, and 8 bases lay between the germline ends. The CDR3 loop is CASSADSETQYF. CDR3 coding DNA: TGTGCCAGCAGCGCCGACTCAGAGACCCAGTACTTC.

CDR3 amino acids: CASSPPFSGRGEETQYF. The CDR3 nucleotides read TGTGCCAGCTCACCACCATTTAGTGGGAGGGGCGAAGAGACCCAGTACTTC. The chain employs TRBV18 and TRBJ2-5; TRBD2 matches 7 bases. There are 17 residues in the CDR3. Trimming cost V 0 bases and J 3 bases; bases outside gene matches: 10. Germline-derived CDR1 and CDR2 are KGHSH and LQKENI.

The gene calls are TRBV25-1 and TRBJ1-1; no firm D call. Trimming removed 10 bases from V and 11 bases from J, with 23 bases in between. The CDR3 length is 13 residues. Germline V lookup: CDR1 MGHDK, CDR2 SYGVNS. The DNA for the CDR3 is TGTGCCACGTGCGGGGATGGGGAGTGTGAGGCTTTCTTT. As protein: CATCGDGECEAFF.

This rearrangement joins TRBV3-1 (or the pseudogene TRBV3-2) to TRBJ1-2; no clear D. V was clipped by 0 bases and J by 6 bases, with 8 bases between them. Germline loops: CDR1 LGHDT, CDR2 YNNKEL (reference sequence). CDR3 size: 13 residues. CDR3 nucleotide sequence: TGTGCCAGCAGCCAAGACGGTACAGATGGCTACACCTTC. Encoded protein: CASSQDGTDGYTF.

DNA for the CDR3: TGTGCCAGTAGTATTAGCGGGGGGACAGATACGCAGTATTTT. Encoded protein: CASSISGGTDTQYF. The chain couples TRBV19 to TRBJ2-3; TRBD2 matches at 10 bases. The V and J ends lost 3 bases and 3 bases, in that order; junction bases with no gene match: 0. Germline CDR1 and CDR2: LNHDA and SQIVND (reference sequence). There are 14 residues in the CDR3.

The V and J genes are TRBV9 and TRBJ2-3, with 8 bases fitting TRBD1. Germline V lookup: CDR1 SGDLS, CDR2 YYNGEE. J lost 4 bases, V lost 4 bases, and 11 bases had no gene match. CDR3 length equals 16 residues. The CDR3 DNA sequence: TGTGCCAGCAGCCCGCAACTAGGACAGGGTCCAGATACGCAGTATTTT. Translating it yields CASSPQLGQGPDTQYF.

This chain links TRBV6-2 or TRBV6-3 with TRBJ2-7; a weak D match, TRBD1 (6 bases). Germline values: CDR1 MNHEY, CDR2 SVGEGT. The CDR3 runs 17 residues. Deletions cut 4 bases from V and 1 base from J, with 20 bases between. The CDR3 nucleotides are TGTGCCAGCAGTTTACCGGGACAAGGTCAGGTATCCTACGAGCAGTACTTC. Protein product: CASSLPGQGQVSYEQYF.

V usage is TRBV3-1 (or the pseudogene TRBV3-2) and J usage is TRBJ2-3; 7 bases line up with TRBD2. Trimming took 0 bases from V and 8 from J; bases not matched to a gene: 17. The CDR3 extends over 18 amino acids. Germline CDR1 LGHDT, CDR2 YNNKEL (reference sequence). CDR3 sequence reads: CASSQEGLLADHFGTQYF. The CDR3, as DNA: TGTGCCAGCAGCCAAGAAGGGTTGCTAGCGGACCATTTTGGTACGCAGTATTTT.

The chain combines TRBV30 with TRBJ1-5; D call uncertain. The V gene's germline CDR1 is GTSNPN and CDR2 SVGIG (reference sequence). Trimming left V 4 bases short and J 1 base short, with 11 bases between. The CDR3 loop spans 14 amino acids. The CDR3 sequence: CAWNEGTSNQPQHF. As DNA, the CDR3 is TGTGCCTGGAACGAGGGAACGAGCAATCAGCCCCAGCATTTT.

This sequence joins TRBV19 and TRBJ2-1, with 16 bases identical to TRBD2. Germline V gene data show CDR1 as LNHDA and CDR2 as SQIVND (reference sequence). There are 15 residues in the CDR3. V lost 5 bases, J lost 9 bases, and 4 bases stayed unmatched. As DNA, the CDR3 is TGTGCCAGTAGTGAGGGACTAGCGGGAGGGATTGAGCAGTTCTTC. This gives the protein CASSEGLAGGIEQFF. The complete variable domain, with remaining parts taken from reference TRBV19 and TRBJ2-1, reads DGGITQSPKYLFRKEGQNVTLSCEQNLNHDAMYWYRQDPGQGLRLIYYSQIVNDFQKGDIAEGYSVSREKKESFPLTVTSAQKNPTAFYLCASSEGLAGGIEQFFGPGTRLTVL.

The chain couples TRBV6-6 to TRBJ2-3; TRBD1 matches at 9 bases. Germline CDR1 reads MNHNY; CDR2 reads SVGAGI (reference sequence). Germline trimming cut 6 bases from V and 2 bases from J; bases unmatched to any gene: 6. The CDR3 is made up of 15 amino acids. The CDR3 nucleotides read TGTGCCAGCAGACCCCGGGACAGGGTCACAGATACGCAGTATTTT. Its protein product is CASRPRDRVTDTQYF.

The chain carries TRBV6-1 and TRBJ2-7; D gene unclear. Trimming removed 3 bases at V and 9 bases at J, with 12 bases between. This CDR3 comprises 12 residues. CDR1 MNHNS and CDR2 SASEGT come from the germline V gene. DNA for the CDR3: TGTGCCAGCAGTGATCCCCCCGGCGGGCAGTACTTC. Amino acids: CASSDPPGGQYF.

The genes are TRBV5-4 and TRBJ2-7; TRBD2 agrees at 10 bases. The CDR3 extends over 15 amino acids. V lost 4 bases to trimming and J lost 2 bases; unmatched junction nucleotides: 6. Germline V lookup: CDR1 SGHNT, CDR2 YYREEE (reference sequence). DNA for the CDR3: TGTGCCAGCAGCCCACAAGCGGGAGGGACCTACGAGCAGTACTTC. It codes for CASSPQAGGTYEQYF.

The chain carries TRBV18 and TRBJ2-2; possibly TRBD2 for D (6 bases). V lost 1 base to trimming and J lost 5 bases, with 14 bases between them. The CDR3 loop spans 16 amino acids. Germline CDR1 reads KGHSH; CDR2 reads LQKENI. CDR3 protein: CASSPLEGRGTGELFF. DNA of the CDR3: TGTGCCAGCTCACCACTGGAGGGGCGCGGGACCGGGGAGCTGTTTTTT. The variable domain in full, completed from reference TRBV18 and TRBJ2-2, reads NAGVMQNPRHLVRRRGQEARLRCSPMKGHSHVYWYRQLPEEGLKFMVYLQKENIIDESGMPKERFSAEFPKEGPSILRIQQVVRGDSAAYFCASSPLEGRGTGELFFGEGSRLTVL.

The chain couples TRBV5-8 to TRBJ2-7; 8 bases agree with TRBD2. Germline CDR1 SGHTS, CDR2 YDEGEE. Unmatched junction bases numbered 14, after V lost 7 bases and J lost 5 bases. The CDR3 contains 15 residues. The CDR3 reads CASSGGSGVLHEQYF. CDR3 bases: TGTGCCAGCTCGGGTGGTAGCGGGGTTCTGCACGAGCAGTACTTC.

The V and J genes are TRBV30 and TRBJ2-7, with D maybe TRBD1 (5 bases). V shed 3 bases and J shed 2 bases, with 17 bases lying between them. The CDR3 has 15 amino acids. CDR1 is GTSNPN and CDR2 is SVGIG in the germline V gene (reference sequence). CDR3 coding DNA: TGTGCCTGGAGGGAAGTAAGCAGGGAAGCCTACGAGCAGTACTTC. Translating it yields CAWREVSREAYEQYF.

The V call is TRBV6-6, the J call TRBJ1-3; D call uncertain. CDR1 and CDR2 from the germline V gene are MNHNY and SVGAGI (reference sequence). V dropped 8 bases and J dropped 4 bases, with 12 bases sitting between them. This CDR3 comprises 13 residues. The CDR3 region has the DNA TGTGCCAGCCCCACCCCGGGGGGAAACACCATATATTTT. Its protein product is CASPTPGGNTIYF.

The chain is built from TRBV7-8 and TRBJ2-3; D may be TRBD2 (6 bases). Germline V gene sequence: CDR1 SGHVS, CDR2 FQNEAQ. V lost 3 bases, J lost 5 bases, and 12 bases lay in between. The CDR3 consists of 14 residues. DNA of the CDR3: TGTGCCAGCAGCTTTCGAGTGGGGGGAGATACGCAGTATTTT. It codes for CASSFRVGGDTQYF.

This sequence joins TRBV30 and TRBJ1-3; TRBD1 aligns across 7 bases. From germline, CDR1 is GTSNPN and CDR2 SVGIG (reference sequence). Trimming removed 3 bases from V and 3 bases from J; junction bases left unmatched: 5. The CDR3 covers 14 residues. Written as DNA, the CDR3 is TGTGCCTGGAGGTACACAGGGGTTGGAAACACCATATATTTT. This translates into CAWRYTGVGNTIYF. Full variable domain (rest looked up from reference TRBV30 and TRBJ1-3): SQTIHQWPATLVQPVGSPLSLECTVEGTSNPNLYWYRQAAGRGLQLLFYSVGIGQISSEVPQNLSASRPQDRQFILSSKKLLLSDSGFYLCAWRYTGVGNTIYFGEGSWLTVV.

The V and J genes are TRBV4-3 and TRBJ2-1, with 8 positions matching TRBD2. CDR1 is LGHNA and CDR2 is YSLEER in the germline V gene. V shed 4 bases and J 4 bases; nucleotides not matched to a gene: 6. This CDR3 contains 15 residues. CDR3 DNA: TGCGCCAGCAGCCCCGGACTAGCCCGTTACAATGAGCAGTTCTTC. It specifies CASSPGLARYNEQFF.

J is TRBJ2-2 and V is TRBV11-3; 8 bases align to TRBD2. The CDR3 extends over 16 amino acids. Germline CDR1 and CDR2: SGHNT and YENEEA. The V segment lost 2 bases and the J segment 5 bases; nucleotides outside the gene matches: 7. The CDR3 spells CASSLQRGPRTGELFF. In nucleotides, the CDR3 is TGTGCCAGCAGCTTACAGCGGGGGCCGCGAACCGGGGAGCTGTTTTTT.

In DNA, the CDR3 is TGTGCCAGCATCCCACCAGGACAGGCGCGGGAGCAGTACTTC. It yields the protein CASIPPGQAREQYF. The chain has TRBV6-5 and TRBJ2-7; 7 bases line up with TRBD1. CDR3 size: 14 residues. Germline CDR1 is MNHEY and CDR2 is SVGAGI. V trimming: 7 bases; J trimming: 7 bases; junction bases outside the gene matches: 13.